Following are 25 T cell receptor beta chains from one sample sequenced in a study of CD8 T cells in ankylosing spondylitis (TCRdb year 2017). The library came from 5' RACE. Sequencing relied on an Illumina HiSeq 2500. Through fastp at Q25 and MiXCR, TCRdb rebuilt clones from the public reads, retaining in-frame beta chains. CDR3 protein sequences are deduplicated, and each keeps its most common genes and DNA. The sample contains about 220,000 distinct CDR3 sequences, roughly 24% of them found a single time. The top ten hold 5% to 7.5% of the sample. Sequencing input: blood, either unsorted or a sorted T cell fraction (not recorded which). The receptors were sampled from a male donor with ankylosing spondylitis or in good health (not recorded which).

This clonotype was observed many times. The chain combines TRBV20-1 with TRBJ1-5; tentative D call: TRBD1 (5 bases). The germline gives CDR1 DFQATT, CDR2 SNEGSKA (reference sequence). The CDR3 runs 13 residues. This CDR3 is CSTGTQSSQPQHF. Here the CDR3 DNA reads TGCAGCACCGGGACTCAAAGCAGCCAGCCCCAGCATTTT.

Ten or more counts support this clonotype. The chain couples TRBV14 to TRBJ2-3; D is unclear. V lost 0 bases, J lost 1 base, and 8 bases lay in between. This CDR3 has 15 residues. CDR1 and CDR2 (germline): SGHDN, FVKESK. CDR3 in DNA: TGTGCCAGCAGCCAAGATCGCCAGGGCACAGATACGCAGTATTTT. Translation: CASSQDRQGTDTQYF.

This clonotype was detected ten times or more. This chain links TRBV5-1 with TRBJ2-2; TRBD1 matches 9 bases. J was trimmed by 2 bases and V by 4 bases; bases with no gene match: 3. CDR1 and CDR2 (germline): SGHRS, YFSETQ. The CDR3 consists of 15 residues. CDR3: CASSRQGVNTGELFF. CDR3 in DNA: TGCGCCAGCAGCAGACAGGGGGTAAACACCGGGGAGCTGTTTTTT.

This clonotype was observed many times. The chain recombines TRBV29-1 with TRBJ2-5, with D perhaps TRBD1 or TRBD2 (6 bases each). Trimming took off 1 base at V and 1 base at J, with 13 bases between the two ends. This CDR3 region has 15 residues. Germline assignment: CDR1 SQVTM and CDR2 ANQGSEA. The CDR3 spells CSVEVLEGGQETQYF. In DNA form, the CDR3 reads TGCAGCGTTGAAGTTTTGGAGGGGGGCCAAGAGACCCAGTACTTC.

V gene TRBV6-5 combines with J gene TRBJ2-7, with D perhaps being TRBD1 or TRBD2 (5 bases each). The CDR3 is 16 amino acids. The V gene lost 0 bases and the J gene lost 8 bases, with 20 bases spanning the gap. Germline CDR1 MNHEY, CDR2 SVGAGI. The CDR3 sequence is CASSYSTGLGVGKQYF. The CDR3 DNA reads TGTGCCAGCAGTTACTCCACCGGACTGGGGGTCGGGAAGCAGTACTTC.

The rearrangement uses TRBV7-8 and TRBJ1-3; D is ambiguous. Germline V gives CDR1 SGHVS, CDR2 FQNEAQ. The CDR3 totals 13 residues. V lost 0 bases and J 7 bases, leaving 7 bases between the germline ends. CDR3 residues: CASSLALDNTIYF. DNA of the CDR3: TGTGCCAGCAGCTTAGCACTTGACAACACCATATATTTT.

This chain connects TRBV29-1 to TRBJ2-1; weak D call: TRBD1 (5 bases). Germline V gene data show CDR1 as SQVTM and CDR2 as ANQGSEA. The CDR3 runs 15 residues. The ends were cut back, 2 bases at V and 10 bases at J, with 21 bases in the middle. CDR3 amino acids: CSVELGRAQLREQFF. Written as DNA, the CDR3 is TGCAGCGTTGAACTTGGCAGGGCTCAACTGAGGGAGCAGTTCTTC.

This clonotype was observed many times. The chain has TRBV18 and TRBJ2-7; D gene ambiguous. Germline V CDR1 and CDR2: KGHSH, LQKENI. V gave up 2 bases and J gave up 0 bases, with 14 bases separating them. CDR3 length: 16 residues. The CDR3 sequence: CASSPTTRIVSYEQYF. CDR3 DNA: TGTGCCAGCTCACCAACTACCCGCATTGTCTCCTACGAGCAGTACTTC.

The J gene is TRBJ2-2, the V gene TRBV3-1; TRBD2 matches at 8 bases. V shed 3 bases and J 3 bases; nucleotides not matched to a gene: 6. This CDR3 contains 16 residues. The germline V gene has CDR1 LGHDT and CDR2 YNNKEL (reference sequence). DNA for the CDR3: TGTGCCAGCAGCCATCCAGCGGGAGTATACACCGGGGAGCTGTTTTTT. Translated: CASSHPAGVYTGELFF.

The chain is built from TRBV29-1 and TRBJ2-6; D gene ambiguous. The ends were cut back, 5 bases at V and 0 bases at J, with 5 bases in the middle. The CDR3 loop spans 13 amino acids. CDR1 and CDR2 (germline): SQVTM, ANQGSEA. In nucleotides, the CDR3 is TGCAGCGTTCTAGACTCTGGGGCCAACGTCCTGACTTTC. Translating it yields CSVLDSGANVLTF.

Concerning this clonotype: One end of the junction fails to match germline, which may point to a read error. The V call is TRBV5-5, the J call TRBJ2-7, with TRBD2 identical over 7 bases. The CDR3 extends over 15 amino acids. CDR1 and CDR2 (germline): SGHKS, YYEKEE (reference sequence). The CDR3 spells CACSLSGGPTYEQYF. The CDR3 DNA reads TGTGCCTGCAGCTTGTCGGGAGGCCCTACCTACGAGCAGTACTTC.

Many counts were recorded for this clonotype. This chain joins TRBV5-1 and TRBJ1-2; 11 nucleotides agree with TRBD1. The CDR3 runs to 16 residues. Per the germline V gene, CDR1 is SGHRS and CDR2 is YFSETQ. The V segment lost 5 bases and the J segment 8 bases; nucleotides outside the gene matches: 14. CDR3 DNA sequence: TGCGCCAGCAGAACCGGGGACAGGGGGTCCTTTGAGGGCTACACCTTC. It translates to CASRTGDRGSFEGYTF.

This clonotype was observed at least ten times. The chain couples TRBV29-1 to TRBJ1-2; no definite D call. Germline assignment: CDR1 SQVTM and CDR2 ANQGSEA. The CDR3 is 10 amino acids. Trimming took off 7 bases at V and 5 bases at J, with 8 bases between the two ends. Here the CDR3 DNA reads TGCAGCGCCGAGGGATATGGCTACACCTTC. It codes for CSAEGYGYTF.

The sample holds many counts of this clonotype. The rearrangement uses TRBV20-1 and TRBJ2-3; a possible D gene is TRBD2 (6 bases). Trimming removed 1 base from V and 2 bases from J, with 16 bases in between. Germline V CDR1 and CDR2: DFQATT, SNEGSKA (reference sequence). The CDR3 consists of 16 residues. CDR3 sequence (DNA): TGCAGTGCTAGAGTGAGGAGGGCAGGGAACACAGATACGCAGTATTTT. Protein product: CSARVRRAGNTDTQYF.

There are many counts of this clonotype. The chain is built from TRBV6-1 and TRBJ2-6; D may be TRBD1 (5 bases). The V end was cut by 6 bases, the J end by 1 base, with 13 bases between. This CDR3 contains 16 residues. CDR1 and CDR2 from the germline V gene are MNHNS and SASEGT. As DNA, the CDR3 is TGTGCCAGCAGCAGGGCCCTCCCATCTGGGGCCAACGTCCTGACTTTC. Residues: CASSRALPSGANVLTF.

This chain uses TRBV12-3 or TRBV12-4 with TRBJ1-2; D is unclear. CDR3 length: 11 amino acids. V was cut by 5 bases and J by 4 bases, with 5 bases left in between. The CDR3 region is CASSAFYGYTF. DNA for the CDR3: TGTGCCAGCAGTGCCTTCTATGGCTACACCTTC.

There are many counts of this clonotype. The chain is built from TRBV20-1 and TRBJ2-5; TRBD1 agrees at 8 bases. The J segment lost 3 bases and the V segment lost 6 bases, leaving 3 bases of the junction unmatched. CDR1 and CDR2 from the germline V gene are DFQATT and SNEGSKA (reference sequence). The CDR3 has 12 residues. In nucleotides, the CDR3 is TGCAGTGCGGAGACAGGGGAAGAGACCCAGTACTTC. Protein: CSAETGEETQYF.

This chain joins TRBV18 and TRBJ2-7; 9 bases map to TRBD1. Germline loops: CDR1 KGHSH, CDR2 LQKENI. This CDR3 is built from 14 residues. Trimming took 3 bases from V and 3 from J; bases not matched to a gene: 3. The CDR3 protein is CASSPGTGIYEQYF. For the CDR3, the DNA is TGTGCCAGCTCACCCGGGACAGGGATCTACGAGCAGTACTTC.

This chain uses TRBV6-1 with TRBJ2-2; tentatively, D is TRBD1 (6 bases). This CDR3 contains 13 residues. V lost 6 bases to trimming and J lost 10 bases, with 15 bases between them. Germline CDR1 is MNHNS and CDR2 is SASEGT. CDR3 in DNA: TGTGCCAGCAGCTCGCAAGTGGGACAGGAGCTGTTTTTT. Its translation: CASSSQVGQELFF.

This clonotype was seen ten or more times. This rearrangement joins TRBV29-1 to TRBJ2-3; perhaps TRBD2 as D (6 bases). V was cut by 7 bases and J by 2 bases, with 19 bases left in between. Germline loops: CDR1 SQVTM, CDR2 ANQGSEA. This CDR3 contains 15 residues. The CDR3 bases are TGCAGCGCCCACACTGGTAGCGGAGTCACAGATACGCAGTATTTT. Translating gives CSAHTGSGVTDTQYF.

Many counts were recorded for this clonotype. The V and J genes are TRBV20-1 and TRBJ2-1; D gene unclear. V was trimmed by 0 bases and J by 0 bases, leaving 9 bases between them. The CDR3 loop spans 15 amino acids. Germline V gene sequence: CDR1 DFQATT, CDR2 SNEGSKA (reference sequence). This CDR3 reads CSARDQTASYNEQFF. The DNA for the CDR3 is TGCAGTGCTAGAGATCAGACTGCCTCCTACAATGAGCAGTTCTTC.

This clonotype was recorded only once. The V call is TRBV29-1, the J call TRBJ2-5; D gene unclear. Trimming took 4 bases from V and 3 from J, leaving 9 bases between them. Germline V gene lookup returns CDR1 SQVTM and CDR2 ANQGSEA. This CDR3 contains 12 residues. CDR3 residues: CSVVGVEETQYF. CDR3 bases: TGCAGCGTTGTGGGTGTAGAAGAGACCCAGTACTTC.

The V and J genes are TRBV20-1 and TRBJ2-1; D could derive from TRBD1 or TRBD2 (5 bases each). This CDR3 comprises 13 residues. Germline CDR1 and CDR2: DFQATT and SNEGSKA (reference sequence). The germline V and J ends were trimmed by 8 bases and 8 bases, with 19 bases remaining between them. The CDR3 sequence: CSSQTGLRDEQFF. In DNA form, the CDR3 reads TGCAGTTCCCAAACGGGGCTTCGGGATGAGCAGTTCTTC.

CDR3: CASSPAPSGSYEQYF. The CDR3 DNA follows: TGTGCCAGCTCACCAGCGCCTAGCGGTTCCTACGAGCAGTACTTC. J is TRBJ2-7 and V is TRBV18; TRBD2 matches at 7 bases. CDR3 length: 15 residues. The germline gives CDR1 KGHSH, CDR2 LQKENI. The trim removed 2 bases at V and 1 base at J, leaving 5 bases unmatched. The full variable domain, rest sourced from reference TRBV18 and TRBJ2-7, is NAGVMQNPRHLVRRRGQEARLRCSPMKGHSHVYWYRQLPEEGLKFMVYLQKENIIDESGMPKERFSAEFPKEGPSILRIQQVVRGDSAAYFCASSPAPSGSYEQYFGPGTRLTVT.

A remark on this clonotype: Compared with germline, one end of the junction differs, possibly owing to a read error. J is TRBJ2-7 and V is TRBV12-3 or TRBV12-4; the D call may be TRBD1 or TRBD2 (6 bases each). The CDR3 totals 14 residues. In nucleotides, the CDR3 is TGTGCCAGCAGTGTAGCGGACAGATCCTACGAGCAGTACTTC. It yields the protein CASSVADRSYEQYF.